This TCR beta chain was documented in a study of vaccination effects on CD4 cells after COVID-19. Of note for this clone: Its target is unknown.

Sequencing was preceded by expansion of antigen-specific CD4+ T cells with viral peptide pools in the ViraFEST assay. It was after roughly ten days of culture that CD4+ T cells were isolated. Each well held a few million PBMC cultured with about 9.1 ug/ml peptides and 9.5 to 10 IU/ml IL-2. Days 3 and 7 saw half the medium replaced with IL-2 medium. Profiled with immunoSEQ multiplex PCR; TCRdb holds only in-frame clones, not every one. The table records about 31,000 clones, 55% to 75% of them present only once. Sequences were derived from CD4+ T cells from PBMCs cultured with HCoV-229E spike peptides, sampled before COVID-19 vaccination. The sequence derives from a human donor who received a COVID-19 vaccine.

The CDR3 loop is CASSRQGTGELFF. DNA of the CDR3: TGTGCCAGCAGCCGACAGGGCACCGGGGAGCTGTTTTTT. This chain links TRBV11-3 with TRBJ2-2; TRBD1 aligns across 7 bases. The CDR3 covers 13 residues. V shed 5 bases, J shed 4 bases, and the junction held 1 base outside the gene matches. Germline assignment: CDR1 SGHNT and CDR2 YENEEA.